This TCR beta chain appears in the sequencing data of a study of blood T cell repertoires in COVID-19. Using immunoSEQ multiplex PCR, the repertoire was profiled, and TCRdb retains in-frame clones only, with some absent. The sample consists of about 190,000 clones, approximately 84% of them appearing once. The CDR3 runs to 11 residues. Germline CDR1 and CDR2: SQVTM and ANQGSEA. V lost 5 bases to trimming and J lost 6 bases, with 10 bases between them. Specimen: PBMCs or T cells enriched from blood (not recorded which). V and J are TRBV29-1 and TRBJ1-1; possibly TRBD1 for D (5 bases). This TCR came from a woman in her thirties who had recovered from COVID-19. The DNA for the CDR3 is TGCAGCGTTCGGGCGGGGCCTGAAGCTTTCTTT. Its protein is CSVRAGPEAFF.